These 26 T cell receptor beta chains share one sample of origin, sequenced in a study of blood T cell repertoires in COVID-19. Sequencing used immunoSEQ multiplex PCR; TCRdb keeps in-frame clones, though not all of them. The top ten hold roughly 0.66% of the sample, which has 400,000 or so clones, 90% seen once. Source material: PBMCs or T cells enriched from blood (not recorded which). The source of these receptors is a man between 18 and 29 years old who had recovered from COVID-19.

This clone has more than one count but fewer than ten. The rearrangement joins TRBV11-2 to TRBJ1-3; D unclear. Looked up from germline, CDR1 is SGHAT and CDR2 is FQNNGV. This CDR3 is built from 15 residues. Trimming pared 5 bases from V and 3 bases from J, leaving 14 bases between. The CDR3: CASSLFLTGGNTIYF. The DNA for the CDR3 is TGTGCCAGCAGCCTTTTCCTGACGGGTGGAAACACCATATATTTT. Combining the CDR3 with reference TRBV11-2 and TRBJ1-3 gives the whole variable domain EAGVAQSPRYKIIEKRQSVAFWCNPISGHATLYWYQQILGQGPKLLIQFQNNGVVDDSQLPKDRFSAERLKGVDSTLKIQPAKLEDSAVYLCASSLFLTGGNTIYFGEGSWLTVV.

The chain has TRBV27 and TRBJ1-1; D possibly corresponds to TRBD1 (5 bases). The germline V and J ends were trimmed by 8 bases and 4 bases, with 8 bases remaining between them. This CDR3 region has 11 residues. Germline V gene lookup returns CDR1 MNHEY and CDR2 SMNVEV (reference sequence). CDR3 sequence reads: CASSRGTEAFF. The DNA of the CDR3 is TGTGCCAGCTCTAGGGGCACTGAAGCTTTCTTT.

Details on this clone: Compared with germline, one end of the junction differs, possibly owing to a read error. The V and J genes are TRBV27 and TRBJ1-1; 9 positions agree with TRBD1. The CDR3 sequence is 11 residues long. Germline V gene sequence: CDR1 MNHEY, CDR2 SMNVEV (reference sequence). The CDR3 region is CASSLSGQGTF. CDR3 DNA: TGTGCCAGCAGTTTATCGGGACAGGGAACCTTT.

V is TRBV24-1 and J is TRBJ2-3; 9 bases are shared with TRBD1. This CDR3 spans 19 amino acids. J lost 2 bases, V lost 7 bases, and 18 bases had no gene match. Germline lookup yields CDR1 KGHDR and CDR2 SFDVKD. The chain's CDR3 is CATRGNAGTGRGPTDTQYF. CDR3 sequence (DNA): TGTGCCACCAGAGGAAACGCCGGGACAGGGAGGGGACCCACAGATACGCAGTATTTT.

The chain recombines TRBV10-2 with TRBJ2-1, with 9 bases lining up with TRBD1. There are 15 residues in the CDR3. The germline V gene encodes CDR1 WSHSY and CDR2 SAAADI. V dropped 2 bases and J dropped 7; count of bases not matched to a gene: 6. The CDR3 is CASSEPGQGRNEQFF. The CDR3 DNA reads TGCGCCAGCAGTGAGCCCGGACAGGGGAGGAATGAGCAGTTCTTC.

The chain couples TRBV5-1 to TRBJ2-7; D may be TRBD2 (5 bases). The germline CDR1 and CDR2 sequences are SGHRS and YFSETQ. Trimming took off 0 bases at V and 3 bases at J, with 13 bases between the two ends. This CDR3 contains 15 residues. CDR3 DNA sequence: TGCGCCAGCAGCTTGGCCGACCGAGGGTTCTACGAGCAGTACTTC. This gives the protein CASSLADRGFYEQYF.

The rearrangement uses TRBV12-5 and TRBJ1-3; 9 bases agree with TRBD1. The CDR3 is 17 residues long. After removal of 0 bases from V and 7 bases from J, the junction contained 10 bases not matched to a gene. CDR1 is LGHNT, CDR2 FRNRAP, per germline. The CDR3 DNA reads TGTGCTAGTGGTTTGGTACCTCACAGGGGGCTCTCGAACACCATATATTTT. It codes for CASGLVPHRGLSNTIYF.

This sequence joins TRBV5-1 and TRBJ1-1; tentatively, D is TRBD1 (6 bases). Germline V gives CDR1 SGHRS, CDR2 YFSETQ. Trimming shortened V by 2 bases and J by 4 bases, and 9 bases separated the two germline ends. CDR3 length equals 13 residues. DNA for the CDR3: TGCGCCAGCAGCTTCCAGGGGCTCACTGAAGCTTTCTTT. Residues: CASSFQGLTEAFF.

The V gene is TRBV19, the J gene TRBJ1-6; D is uncertain. V was pared by 6 bases and J by 7 bases, with 13 bases between. Germline-derived CDR1 and CDR2 are LNHDA and SQIVND (reference sequence). The CDR3 is 14 residues long. The CDR3 loop is CASRRETSNSPLHF. The CDR3 coding sequence is TGTGCCAGTAGGAGGGAAACCAGCAATTCACCCCTCCACTTT.

V gene TRBV25-1 combines with J gene TRBJ1-2; a possible D gene is TRBD1 (5 bases). Trimming took off 4 bases at V and 5 bases at J, with 11 bases between the two ends. The CDR3 covers 13 residues. Germline V gives CDR1 MGHDK, CDR2 SYGVNS. For the CDR3, the DNA is TGTGCCAGCAGTGCCTGGGACTTATATGGCTACACCTTC. Translation gives CASSAWDLYGYTF.

The chain joins TRBV13 to TRBJ1-1; D is perhaps TRBD1 (5 bases). Trimming removed 4 bases at V and 8 bases at J, with 20 bases between. The germline gives CDR1 PRHDT, CDR2 FYEKMQ (reference sequence). The CDR3 runs to 15 residues. DNA for the CDR3: TGTGCCAGCAGCTCCATGACTCAGGGACTTTCGGAAGCTTTCTTT. Translated: CASSSMTQGLSEAFF.

The rearrangement links TRBV30 to TRBJ1-1, with 8 bases lining up with TRBD1. The CDR3 runs 12 residues. J lost 6 bases, V lost 6 bases, and 6 bases had no gene match. The germline V gene has CDR1 GTSNPN and CDR2 SVGIG (reference sequence). The CDR3, as DNA: TGTGCCTGTACACAGGGGGTCGCTGAAGCTTTCTTT. Translation: CACTQGVAEAFF.

The chain has TRBV30 and TRBJ1-1; D is unclear. V dropped 0 bases and J dropped 4 bases, with 9 bases sitting between them. Germline V lookup: CDR1 GTSNPN, CDR2 SVGIG (reference sequence). This CDR3 is built from 13 residues. CDR3 bases: TGTGCCTGGAGTGTACTTCGGTCCACTGAAGCTTTCTTT. Its translation is CAWSVLRSTEAFF.

The chain couples TRBV20-1 to TRBJ2-7; D gene unclear. CDR1 is DFQATT, CDR2 SNEGSKA, per germline (reference sequence). V was cut by 1 base and J by 7 bases, with 8 bases left in between. The CDR3 covers 11 residues. CDR3 sequence (DNA): TGCAGTGCTAGAGCTGGAGAGGAGCAGTACTTC. Translated, it gives CSARAGEEQYF.

The genes are TRBV27 and TRBJ1-2; unclear D gene. The CDR3 is 13 amino acids. V was trimmed by 10 bases and J by 2 bases, leaving 14 bases between them. In germline, CDR1 is MNHEY, CDR2 SMNVEV (reference sequence). The CDR3: CATRLGKNYGYTF. CDR3 in DNA: TGTGCCACCCGTCTCGGGAAAAACTATGGCTACACCTTC.

The CDR3 region is CASSEKVRVAGNTIYF. In DNA form, the CDR3 reads TGTGCCAGCAGTGAAAAAGTCAGGGTGGCTGGAAACACCATATATTTT. The V gene is TRBV6-1, the J gene TRBJ1-3, with TRBD1 as a possible D gene (5 bases). V lost 2 bases and J lost 2, with 13 bases in between. Germline V lookup: CDR1 MNHNS, CDR2 SASEGT. This CDR3 contains 16 residues.

This chain links TRBV18 with TRBJ1-5; possible D gene TRBD1, 6 bases. The CDR3 has 15 residues. V lost 1 base, J lost 3 bases, and 10 bases lay in between. Germline values: CDR1 KGHSH, CDR2 LQKENI. As DNA, the CDR3 is TGTGCCAGCTCACCACTAGGACAGAACAATCAGCCCCAGCATTTT. Translated, it gives CASSPLGQNNQPQHF.

The rearrangement links TRBV9 to TRBJ2-7; weak D call: TRBD1 (5 bases). CDR3 length: 14 residues. Germline V lookup: CDR1 SGDLS, CDR2 YYNGEE. Deletions cut 3 bases from V and 2 bases from J, with 12 bases between. This CDR3 reads CASSAAGSTYEQYF. The CDR3 DNA reads as TGTGCCAGCAGCGCTGCAGGGTCAACCTACGAGCAGTACTTC.

The chain has TRBV28 and TRBJ2-7, with D possibly matching TRBD2 (7 bases). V gave up 6 bases and J gave up 5 bases, with 17 bases separating them. The germline gives CDR1 MDHEN, CDR2 SYDVKM. The CDR3 contains 14 residues. As DNA, the CDR3 is TGTGCCAGCAGGCGTGCGGGGGCGCGGAACGAGCAGTACTTC. It is translated as CASRRAGARNEQYF.

The gene calls are TRBV2 and TRBJ2-7, with 8 bases that match TRBD2. Germline V gene data show CDR1 as SNHLY and CDR2 as FYNNEI. V was clipped by 7 bases and J by 0 bases; unmatched bases: 2. The CDR3 is 13 residues long. The CDR3: CASIRGGSYEQYF. The DNA for the CDR3 is TGTGCCAGCATTCGGGGGGGCTCCTACGAGCAGTACTTC.

This sequence joins TRBV7-2 and TRBJ2-1; perhaps TRBD1 as D (6 bases). This CDR3 contains 13 residues. The germline V gene has CDR1 SGHTA and CDR2 FQGNSA. V lost 5 bases to trimming and J lost 8 bases, with 13 bases between them. In nucleotides, the CDR3 is TGTGCCAGCAGCCCGCAAACAGGGTATGAGCAGTTCTTC. Its translation is CASSPQTGYEQFF.

CDR3 bases: TGCGCCAGCAGCCAAGAACAGAGAGTAAACAATGAGCAGTTCTTC. It encodes CASSQEQRVNNEQFF. The V and J genes are TRBV4-1 and TRBJ2-1; no reliable D call. V was clipped by 0 bases and J by 5 bases, with 11 bases between them. This CDR3 is 15 amino acids long. Germline CDR1 and CDR2: MGHRA and YSYEKL.

V and J are TRBV6-5 and TRBJ1-1, with TRBD1 matching over 8 bases. Losses at the gene ends were 5 bases for V and 4 bases for J; bases not matched to a gene: 9. CDR3 length: 15 amino acids. Germline CDR1 reads MNHEY; CDR2 reads SVGAGI. CDR3 region: CASSHGGQGATEAFF. In DNA form, the CDR3 reads TGTGCCAGCAGTCATGGAGGACAGGGAGCCACTGAAGCTTTCTTT.

The rearrangement links TRBV30 to TRBJ1-2, with 8 bases aligning to TRBD1. This CDR3 has 13 residues. V shed 8 bases, J shed 8 bases, and the junction held 13 bases outside the gene matches. The germline CDR1 and CDR2 sequences are GTSNPN and SVGIG (reference sequence). The CDR3 DNA follows: TGTGCCAGAAGGCCGGGAGACAGGGGCGGCTACACCTTC. It encodes CARRPGDRGGYTF.

The chain has TRBV18 and TRBJ2-7; maybe TRBD1 (6 bases). The CDR3 is made up of 14 amino acids. Germline loops: CDR1 KGHSH, CDR2 LQKENI. V shed 1 base and J shed 5 bases, with 12 bases lying between them. CDR3 sequence: CASSPLTGPNEQYF. The CDR3 nucleotides read TGTGCCAGCTCACCACTAACAGGGCCCAACGAGCAGTACTTC. Drawing the rest from reference TRBV18 and TRBJ2-7, the complete variable domain is NAGVMQNPRHLVRRRGQEARLRCSPMKGHSHVYWYRQLPEEGLKFMVYLQKENIIDESGMPKERFSAEFPKEGPSILRIQQVVRGDSAAYFCASSPLTGPNEQYFGPGTRLTVT.

The chain uses TRBV7-8 and TRBJ1-5; the match to TRBD1 covers 7 bases. CDR1 is SGHVS, CDR2 FQNEAQ, per germline. The CDR3 loop spans 16 amino acids. After removal of 5 bases from V and 0 bases from J, the junction contained 7 bases not matched to a gene. In nucleotides, the CDR3 is TGTGCCAGCAGCCCGAGACAGGGATATAGCAATCAGCCCCAGCATTTT. This sequence encodes CASSPRQGYSNQPQHF.